This T cell receptor (beta chain) was recovered during a study of cytomegalovirus exposure and HLA in healthy donors. Study context: Genotyping of some 400 donors showed that around 85% belonged to the Caucasian-associated ancestry cluster.

As for this clone: What it recognizes is unknown.

V was clipped by 3 bases and J by 3 bases, with 11 bases between them. The CDR3 extends over 13 amino acids. Germline-derived CDR1 and CDR2 are GTSNPN and SVGIG (reference sequence). 13 Jbeta primers and 60 Vbeta primers were used for the PCR. Clones were sequenced by immunoSEQ multiplex PCR, and TCRdb holds only the in-frame ones, with some missing. Among 100,000 to 150,000 clones listed, 80% to 85% were seen once. Study findings and constraints: Most TCR beta V segments were productive about 87% or about 30% of the time in an earlier analysis. It emerged from a later analysis that several of the most significant clusters appeared to be linked to common viral pathogens.

This sequence was found in a man aged 18 to 35 in good health and CMV-seronegative. Sequenced sample: PBMCs. This chain joins TRBV30 and TRBJ1-1; TRBD1 might be the D (6 bases). Written as DNA, the CDR3 is TGTGCCTGGAGGGACACAGGGTACACTGAAGCTTTCTTT. This codes for CAWRDTGYTEAFF.